This T cell receptor (beta chain) comes out of a study of radiotherapy plus CTLA-4 blockade in lung cancer. Study-wide results and caveats: With interferon-beta, early dynamics of blood T cell clones were reported to best predict response. Peripheral blood showed expansion of tumor-derived TCR clones after radiotherapy and ipilimumab.

Clones were sequenced by immunoSEQ multiplex PCR, and TCRdb holds only the in-frame ones, with some missing. The sample has about 87,000 clones, around 87% seen once. A word on this clone: Its antigen remains unidentified.

V lost 1 base to trimming and J lost 6 bases; unmatched junction nucleotides: 2. Germline V gene data show CDR1 as SEHNR and CDR2 as FQNEAQ (reference sequence). The CDR3 extends over 14 amino acids. This specimen was peripheral blood, taken from a patient treated with radiotherapy plus ipilimumab. The chain is built from TRBV7-9 and TRBJ1-2, with TRBD1 identical over 10 bases. The TCR sequence derives from a human donor with non-small cell lung cancer that progressed on radiotherapy plus ipilimumab. The CDR3 DNA is TGTGCCAGCAGCTTAGGCGGGACAGGGGATGGCTACACCTTC. As protein: CASSLGGTGDGYTF. Full variable domain (outside the CDR3, taken from reference TRBV7-9 and TRBJ1-2): DTGVSQNPRHKITKRGQNVTFRCDPISEHNRLYWYRQTLGQGPEFLTYFQNEAQLEKSRLLSDRFSAERPKGSFSTLEIQRTEQGDSAMYLCASSLGGTGDGYTFGSGTRLTVV.